The next 25 T cell receptor beta chains were all read from a single sample in a study of blood T cells in healthy people across ages. Then a second PCR, running roughly 6 to 12 cycles, was carried out with a sample-barcoded 5' primer and a J-beta primer mix. TCRdb used MiXCR to reprocess the 5' RACE reads, holding one entry per CDR3 protein. This sample yields hundreds of thousands of distinct CDR3 sequences, of which about 25% are seen a single time; roughly 9.4% belongs to the top ten. This sample was shared with a second study, whose subject was T cells of mothers and their children.

Material for sequencing was blood. The origin of the receptors is a boy younger than 18 in good health.

The sample holds a few counts of this clonotype. V usage is TRBV4-2 and J usage is TRBJ2-5, with D uncertain. The CDR3 consists of 14 residues. Trimming shortened V by 1 base and J by 4 bases, and 10 bases separated the two germline ends. The germline V gene has CDR1 LGHNA and CDR2 YNFKEQ. CDR3 nucleotide sequence: TGTGCCAGCAGCCAAGTTTTTTGGCCAGAGACCCAGTACTTC. Its protein is CASSQVFWPETQYF.

This clonotype has more than one count but fewer than ten. V is TRBV27 and J is TRBJ1-2; possibly TRBD1 for D (6 bases). Germline-derived CDR1 and CDR2 are MNHEY and SMNVEV (reference sequence). The V end was cut by 3 bases, the J end by 6 bases, with 14 bases between. This CDR3 is 14 amino acids long. The CDR3 coding sequence is TGTGCCAGCAGTTTTCGGCAGGGGAGGGATGGCTACACCTTC. This encodes CASSFRQGRDGYTF.

This clonotype was detected ten times or more. The gene calls are TRBV29-1 and TRBJ2-7; 8 bases line up with TRBD1. V shed 0 bases and J 4 bases; nucleotides not matched to a gene: 8. In germline, CDR1 is SQVTM, CDR2 ANQGSEA. This CDR3 comprises 15 residues. The CDR3 coding sequence is TGCAGCGTTGAAGAACCGACAGGGGTGCCATACGAGCAGTACTTC. As protein: CSVEEPTGVPYEQYF.

This clonotype was seen a few times. This chain joins TRBV12-3 or TRBV12-4 and TRBJ1-1; D is perhaps TRBD1 (5 bases). The CDR3 is 14 residues long. V shed 10 bases and J shed 4 bases, with 19 bases lying between them. CDR3 amino acids: CAIYRGSTGTEAFF. DNA of the CDR3: TGTGCCATCTACCGGGGCAGCACTGGCACTGAAGCTTTCTTT.

This chain joins TRBV3-1 and TRBJ2-1; D is ambiguous. The end of the DNA aligns better with TRBJ2-7, so the J call may be wrong. Germline assignment: CDR1 LGHDT and CDR2 YNNKEL (reference sequence). This CDR3 region has 13 residues. The CDR3 region is CASSHASSYEQYF. CDR3 nucleotide sequence: TGTGCCAGCAGCCATGCTAGCTCCTACGAGCAGTACTTC.

Regarding this clonotype: Its ends do not fully match the called genes, so a read error is possible. The J gene is TRBJ2-2, the V gene TRBV7-9; possibly TRBD2 for D (5 bases). Germline CDR1 is SEHNR and CDR2 is FQNEAQ (reference sequence). The CDR3 covers 16 residues. The CDR3 coding sequence is TGTGCCATCTTTCCCTTGACACTGAAGAACACCGGGGATCTGTTTTTT. Protein: CAIFPLTLKNTGDLFF.

The gene calls are TRBV25-1 and TRBJ1-1; possibly TRBD1 for D (5 bases). The ends were cut back, 6 bases at V and 1 base at J, with 12 bases in the middle. This CDR3 comprises 14 residues. Germline CDR1 MGHDK, CDR2 SYGVNS. CDR3 protein: CASRDPTANTEAFF. The DNA of the CDR3 is TGTGCCAGCAGGGACCCGACAGCGAACACTGAAGCTTTCTTT.

This clonotype came up a few times. This sequence joins TRBV15 and TRBJ1-4, with a weak D call TRBD1 (6 bases). Germline V gene sequence: CDR1 LNHNV, CDR2 YYDKDF (reference sequence). CDR3 length equals 15 residues. Trimming pared 2 bases from V and 8 bases from J, leaving 15 bases between. The CDR3 DNA is TGTGCCACCAGCAGATTCGGGGGGGCAGAGGAAAAACTGTTTTTT. Translating gives CATSRFGGAEEKLFF.

This clonotype was seen ten or more times. The chain has TRBV4-1 and TRBJ2-7, with D possibly matching TRBD1 (5 bases). The CDR3 runs to 13 residues. V lost 1 base, J lost 5 bases, and 9 bases lay in between. Germline CDR1 MGHRA, CDR2 YSYEKL. CDR3 DNA sequence: TGCGCCAGCAGCCAAGTTATAGGGGACGAGCAGTACTTC. Its translation: CASSQVIGDEQYF.

This clonotype was recorded at least ten times. For the CDR3, the DNA is TGTGCCAGCTCACCACGGGACACTACTAGCACAGATACGCAGTATTTT. Translated, it gives CASSPRDTTSTDTQYF. The chain is built from TRBV18 and TRBJ2-3; a weak D match, TRBD1 (6 bases). V shed 1 base and J shed 0 bases, with 11 bases lying between them. The CDR3 runs to 16 residues. Germline assignment: CDR1 KGHSH and CDR2 LQKENI.

The chain couples TRBV5-1 to TRBJ2-1; TRBD2 matches 10 bases. V shed 1 base and J 6 bases; nucleotides not matched to a gene: 7. The germline V gene encodes CDR1 SGHRS and CDR2 YFSETQ. The CDR3 sequence is 16 residues long. For the CDR3, the DNA is TGCGCCAGCAGCTTGAGCGGGGGGGTCTTGAGCAATGAGCAGTTCTTC. Protein sequence: CASSLSGGVLSNEQFF.

The V gene is TRBV24-1, the J gene TRBJ1-5, with TRBD1 identical over 8 bases. The CDR3 length is 21 residues. V lost 3 bases, J lost 2 bases, and 20 bases stayed unmatched. Germline assignment: CDR1 KGHDR and CDR2 SFDVKD. CDR3 region: CATSDTNTGGPRQVRNQPQHF. CDR3 in DNA: TGTGCCACCAGTGATACCAACACAGGGGGTCCGCGACAAGTACGCAATCAGCCCCAGCATTTT.

This clonotype was counted ten times or more. V gene TRBV7-9 combines with J gene TRBJ2-1, with 7 bases identical to TRBD1. V lost 5 bases and J lost 0; bases outside the gene matches: 7. The CDR3 spans 16 residues. CDR1 is SEHNR, CDR2 FQNEAQ, per germline (reference sequence). The CDR3 nucleotides read TGTGCCAGCAGCAAGACAGGGCCCGGCTCCTACAATGAGCAGTTCTTC. Protein sequence: CASSKTGPGSYNEQFF.

This clonotype turned up a few times. The V and J genes are TRBV20-1 and TRBJ1-5; a weak D match, TRBD1 (6 bases). Germline V lookup: CDR1 DFQATT, CDR2 SNEGSKA (reference sequence). Deletions cut 0 bases from V and 6 bases from J, with 15 bases between. The CDR3 sequence is 15 residues long. CDR3 protein: CSARDEAGAGQPQHF. CDR3 in DNA: TGCAGTGCTAGAGATGAGGCAGGGGCAGGTCAGCCCCAGCATTTT.

This clonotype turned up a few times. The rearrangement uses TRBV9 and TRBJ2-4, with 11 bases that match TRBD2. The germline gives CDR1 SGDLS, CDR2 YYNGEE. The V segment lost 4 bases and the J segment 6 bases; nucleotides outside the gene matches: 6. The CDR3 consists of 15 residues. The CDR3 DNA sequence: TGTGCCAGCAGCCCCACCCTAGCGGGGGGAAACATTCAGTACTTC. Its translation is CASSPTLAGGNIQYF.

This chain joins TRBV15 and TRBJ2-1; 7 nucleotides match TRBD2. V shed 1 base and J 3 bases; nucleotides not matched to a gene: 6. The CDR3 totals 16 residues. Germline V gives CDR1 LNHNV, CDR2 YYDKDF (reference sequence). This chain's CDR3 is CATSRGGGILYNEQFF. The CDR3 DNA follows: TGTGCCACCAGCAGAGGGGGAGGGATCCTCTACAATGAGCAGTTCTTC.

This clonotype showed up just a few times. V and J are TRBV5-5 and TRBJ2-5; TRBD2 agrees at 10 bases. The J call may be faulty, since TRBJ2-1 better matches the DNA end. The CDR3 spans 13 residues. The germline V gene encodes CDR1 SGHKS and CDR2 YYEKEE (reference sequence). The CDR3 loop is CASSSPGLAEQFF. DNA for the CDR3: TGTGCCAGCAGCTCTCCGGGACTAGCGGAGCAGTTCTTC.

This rearrangement joins TRBV29-1 to TRBJ2-3; 9 bases map to TRBD1. The CDR3 is 14 residues long. The germline V gene encodes CDR1 SQVTM and CDR2 ANQGSEA. V lost 6 bases to trimming and J lost 1 base; unmatched junction nucleotides: 5. This CDR3 reads CSVGQGLGTDTQYF. In nucleotides, the CDR3 is TGCAGCGTAGGACAGGGGCTAGGCACAGATACGCAGTATTTT.

The sample holds a few counts of this clonotype. This chain uses TRBV7-9 with TRBJ2-3; 11 nucleotides agree with TRBD1. Germline V lookup: CDR1 SEHNR, CDR2 FQNEAQ (reference sequence). With 5 bases clipped from V and 4 bases from J, the junction kept 2 bases outside the gene matches. This CDR3 has 14 amino acids. In nucleotides, the CDR3 is TGTGCCAGCAGCCCGGACAGGGGGCCAGATACGCAGTATTTT. This codes for CASSPDRGPDTQYF.

CDR3 coding DNA: TGCAGCGCTTTACTAGCGCCCGCCTACGAGCAGTACTTC. It yields the protein CSALLAPAYEQYF. The V and J genes are TRBV29-1 and TRBJ2-7, with 7 bases matching TRBD2. CDR1 and CDR2 (germline): SQVTM, ANQGSEA. The CDR3 is made up of 13 amino acids. The V segment lost 7 bases and the J segment 2 bases; nucleotides outside the gene matches: 8.

Only a few counts were recorded for this clonotype. This rearrangement joins TRBV20-1 to TRBJ1-2, with D perhaps TRBD1 (6 bases). Germline V gives CDR1 DFQATT, CDR2 SNEGSKA (reference sequence). This CDR3 comprises 14 residues. The V and J ends lost 4 bases and 9 bases respectively, with 21 bases between them. The CDR3 is CSATPIDRPGRYTF. As DNA, the CDR3 is TGCAGTGCTACACCCATAGACAGGCCGGGTCGCTACACCTTC.

CDR3 nucleotides: TGTGCCAGCAGCGTTCGGACAGAGCTCCAGTGCTATGGCTACACCTTC. It specifies CASSVRTELQCYGYTF. This chain uses TRBV9 with TRBJ1-2; a weak D match, TRBD1 (6 bases). Trimming removed 2 bases at V and 4 bases at J, with 18 bases between. The CDR3 has 16 residues. Germline CDR1 SGDLS, CDR2 YYNGEE.

The V gene is TRBV11-2, the J gene TRBJ1-1, with D possibly being TRBD1 (5 bases). CDR1 and CDR2 from the germline V gene are SGHAT and FQNNGV. Trimming took 5 bases from V and 7 from J, leaving 14 bases between them. CDR3 length: 13 residues. As DNA, the CDR3 is TGTGCCAGCAGCCCCCAAGTGGGGGTTGAAGCTTTCTTT. Its protein product is CASSPQVGVEAFF.

This clonotype turned up a few times. The chain combines TRBV27 with TRBJ2-5; possible D gene TRBD1, 5 bases. The CDR3 has 14 residues. CDR1 MNHEY and CDR2 SMNVEV come from the germline V gene (reference sequence). Trimming pared 4 bases from V and 1 base from J, leaving 10 bases between. The CDR3 DNA reads TGTGCCAGCAGTTATCAGGGCGGCCAAGAGACCCAGTACTTC. Translating it yields CASSYQGGQETQYF.

The chain couples TRBV7-2 to TRBJ1-5; D not certain. Trimming shortened V by 1 base and J by 5 bases, and 12 bases separated the two germline ends. CDR1 SGHTA and CDR2 FQGNSA come from the germline V gene. This CDR3 comprises 15 residues. The CDR3 bases are TGTGCCAGCAGCTTAGGGGGTTGGCAGCATCAGCCCCAGCATTTT. Its translation is CASSLGGWQHQPQHF.